This T cell receptor beta chain comes out of a study of technical replicates of blood from a few donors. CDR1 SGHRS and CDR2 YFSETQ come from the germline V gene. The ends lost 4 bases at V and 0 bases at J; junction bases unmatched: 4. CDR3 length: 16 amino acids. The method was immunoSEQ multiplex PCR; TCRdb's version includes in-frame clones alone and lacks a portion of them. The sample lists 79,000 or so clones, roughly 96% occurring once. The J gene is TRBJ1-1, the V gene TRBV5-1, with 12 bases identical to TRBD1. Sequencing was carried out using T cells isolated from PBMCs. This receptor was obtained from a human donor in good health. CDR3 in amino acids: CASSPGTGGMNTEAFF. The CDR3 bases are TGCGCCAGCAGCCCTGGGACAGGGGGCATGAACACTGAAGCTTTCTTT. The full variable domain, in which reference TRBV5-1 and TRBJ1-1 provide the parts outside the CDR3, is KAGVTQTPRYLIKTRGQQVTLSCSPISGHRSVSWYQQTPGQGLQFLFEYFSETQRNKGNFPGRFSGRQFSNSRSEMNVSTLELGDSALYLCASSPGTGGMNTEAFFGQGTRLTVV.